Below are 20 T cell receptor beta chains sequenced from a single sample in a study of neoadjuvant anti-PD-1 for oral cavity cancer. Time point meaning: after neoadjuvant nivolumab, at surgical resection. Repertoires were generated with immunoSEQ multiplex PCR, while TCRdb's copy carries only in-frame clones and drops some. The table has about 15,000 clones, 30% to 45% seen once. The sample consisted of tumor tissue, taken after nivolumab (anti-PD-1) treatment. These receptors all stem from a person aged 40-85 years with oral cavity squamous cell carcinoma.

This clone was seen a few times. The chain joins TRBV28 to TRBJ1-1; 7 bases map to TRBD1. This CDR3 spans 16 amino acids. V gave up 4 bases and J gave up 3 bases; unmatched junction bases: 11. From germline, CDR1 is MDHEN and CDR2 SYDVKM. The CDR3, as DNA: TGTGCCAGCAGTTCCCCAGGGGGGGCGGGGGACACTGAAGCTTTCTTT. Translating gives CASSSPGGAGDTEAFF.

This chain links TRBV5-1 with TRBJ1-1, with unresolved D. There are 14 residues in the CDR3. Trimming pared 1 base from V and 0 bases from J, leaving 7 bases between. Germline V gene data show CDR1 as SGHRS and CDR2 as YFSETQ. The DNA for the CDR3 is TGCGCCAGCAGCTTGACAGCCATGAACACTGAAGCTTTCTTT. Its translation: CASSLTAMNTEAFF.

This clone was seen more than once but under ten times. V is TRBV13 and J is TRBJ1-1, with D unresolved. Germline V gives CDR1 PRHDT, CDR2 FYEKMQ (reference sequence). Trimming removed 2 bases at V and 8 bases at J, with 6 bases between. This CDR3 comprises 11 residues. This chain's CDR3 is CASSLSVEAFF. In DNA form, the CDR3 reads TGTGCCAGCAGCTTATCCGTAGAAGCTTTCTTT.

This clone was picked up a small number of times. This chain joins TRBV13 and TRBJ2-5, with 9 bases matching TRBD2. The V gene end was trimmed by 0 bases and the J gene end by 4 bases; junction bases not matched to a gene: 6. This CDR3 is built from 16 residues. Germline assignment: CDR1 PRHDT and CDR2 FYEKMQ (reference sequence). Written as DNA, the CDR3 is TGTGCCAGCAGCTTAGGCCCTGGCGGGGGGGCAGAGACCCAGTACTTC. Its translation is CASSLGPGGGAETQYF.

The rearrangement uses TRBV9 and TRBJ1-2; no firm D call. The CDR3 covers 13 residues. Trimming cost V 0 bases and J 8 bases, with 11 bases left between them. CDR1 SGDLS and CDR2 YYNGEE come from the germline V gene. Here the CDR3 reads CASSVVQFGGYTF. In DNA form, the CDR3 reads TGTGCCAGCAGCGTAGTTCAGTTCGGGGGCTACACCTTC.

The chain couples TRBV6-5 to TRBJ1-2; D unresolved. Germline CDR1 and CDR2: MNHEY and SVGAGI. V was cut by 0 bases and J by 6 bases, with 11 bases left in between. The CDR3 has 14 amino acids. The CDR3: CASSYSGGRNGYTF. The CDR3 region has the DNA TGTGCCAGCAGTTACTCAGGCGGGCGCAATGGCTACACCTTC.

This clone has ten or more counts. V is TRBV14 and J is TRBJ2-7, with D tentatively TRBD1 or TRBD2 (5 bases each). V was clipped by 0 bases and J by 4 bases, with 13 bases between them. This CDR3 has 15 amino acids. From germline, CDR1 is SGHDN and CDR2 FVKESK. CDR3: CASSQEGDWVYEQYF. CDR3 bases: TGTGCCAGCAGCCAAGAGGGGGATTGGGTTTACGAGCAGTACTTC.

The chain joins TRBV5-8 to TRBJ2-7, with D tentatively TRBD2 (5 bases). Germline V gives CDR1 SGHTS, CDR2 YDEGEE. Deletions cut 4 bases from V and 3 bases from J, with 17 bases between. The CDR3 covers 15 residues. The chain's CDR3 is CASSQRSGFGYEQYF. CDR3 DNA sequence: TGTGCCAGCAGCCAAAGGTCGGGGTTTGGCTACGAGCAGTACTTC.

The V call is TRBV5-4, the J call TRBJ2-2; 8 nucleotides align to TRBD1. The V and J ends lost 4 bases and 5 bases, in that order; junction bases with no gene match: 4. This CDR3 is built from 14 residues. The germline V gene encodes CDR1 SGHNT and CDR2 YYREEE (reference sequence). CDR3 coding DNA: TGTGCCAGCAGCCCGGGACAGGTGACCGGGGAGCTGTTTTTT. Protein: CASSPGQVTGELFF.

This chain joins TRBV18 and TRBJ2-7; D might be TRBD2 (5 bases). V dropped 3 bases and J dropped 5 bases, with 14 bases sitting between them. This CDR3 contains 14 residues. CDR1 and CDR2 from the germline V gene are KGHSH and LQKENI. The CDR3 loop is CASSPDRGLDEQYF. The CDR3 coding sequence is TGTGCCAGCTCACCTGACCGAGGGTTAGACGAGCAGTACTTC.

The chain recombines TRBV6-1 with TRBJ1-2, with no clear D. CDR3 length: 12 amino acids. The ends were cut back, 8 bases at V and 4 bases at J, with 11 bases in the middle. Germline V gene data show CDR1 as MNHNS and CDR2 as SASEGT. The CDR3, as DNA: TGTGCCAGCTCGGCATTTGGCTATGGCTACACCTTC. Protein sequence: CASSAFGYGYTF.

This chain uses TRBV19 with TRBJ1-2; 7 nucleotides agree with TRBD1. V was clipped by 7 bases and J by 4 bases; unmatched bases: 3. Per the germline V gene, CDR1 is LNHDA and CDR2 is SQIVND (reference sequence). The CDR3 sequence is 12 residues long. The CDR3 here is CASTEGAYGYTF. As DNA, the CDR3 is TGTGCCAGTACGGAGGGGGCCTATGGCTACACCTTC.

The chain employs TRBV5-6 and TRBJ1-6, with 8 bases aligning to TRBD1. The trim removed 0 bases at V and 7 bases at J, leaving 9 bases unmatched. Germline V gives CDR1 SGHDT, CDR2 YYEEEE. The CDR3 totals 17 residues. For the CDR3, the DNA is TGTGCCAGCAGCTTGGGATGGGCAGGGGGCGGAAATTCACCCCTCCACTTT. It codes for CASSLGWAGGGNSPLHF.

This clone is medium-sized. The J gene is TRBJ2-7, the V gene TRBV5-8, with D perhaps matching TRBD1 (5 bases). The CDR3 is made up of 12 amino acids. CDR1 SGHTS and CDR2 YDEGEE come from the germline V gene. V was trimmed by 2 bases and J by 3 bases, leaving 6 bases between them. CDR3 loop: CASSLTGYEQYF. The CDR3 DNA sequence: TGTGCCAGCAGCTTAACAGGCTACGAGCAGTACTTC. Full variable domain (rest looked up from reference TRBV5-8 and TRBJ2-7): EAGVTQSPTHLIKTRGQQATLRCSPISGHTSVYWYQQALGLGLQFLLWYDEGEERNRGNFPPRFSGRQFPNYSSELNVNALELEDSALYLCASSLTGYEQYFGPGTRLTVT.

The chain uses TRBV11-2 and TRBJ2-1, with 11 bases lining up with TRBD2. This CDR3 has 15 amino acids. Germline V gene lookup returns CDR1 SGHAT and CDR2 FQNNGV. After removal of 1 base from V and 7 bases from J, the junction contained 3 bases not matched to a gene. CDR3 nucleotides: TGTGCCAGCAGCTTAGTTAGCGGGGGGGTGAATGAGCAGTTCTTC. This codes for CASSLVSGGVNEQFF.

The CDR3 bases are TGTGCCAGCAGCCAGGGGGGAAACGGGGGCCATGAAAAACTGTTTTTT. It codes for CASSQGGNGGHEKLFF. The chain links TRBV4-2 to TRBJ1-4, with a weak D call TRBD1 (6 bases). This CDR3 has 16 residues. Looked up from germline, CDR1 is LGHNA and CDR2 is YNFKEQ. Deletions cut 3 bases from V and 6 bases from J, with 17 bases between.

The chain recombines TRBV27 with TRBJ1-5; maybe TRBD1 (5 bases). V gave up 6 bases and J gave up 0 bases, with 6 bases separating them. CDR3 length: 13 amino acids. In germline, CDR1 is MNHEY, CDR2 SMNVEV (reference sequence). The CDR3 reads CASRDSSNQPQHF. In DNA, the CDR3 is TGTGCCAGCAGAGACAGTAGCAATCAGCCCCAGCATTTT.

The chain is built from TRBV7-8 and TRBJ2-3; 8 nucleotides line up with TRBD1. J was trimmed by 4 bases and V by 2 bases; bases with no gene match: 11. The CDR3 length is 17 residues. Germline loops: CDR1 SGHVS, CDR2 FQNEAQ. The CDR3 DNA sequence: TGTGCCAGCAGCTTAAGGTCTGGCAGGGGGCGATCAGATACGCAGTATTTT. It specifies CASSLRSGRGRSDTQYF.

CDR3 in amino acids: CAITMTASTDTQYF. Here the CDR3 DNA reads TGTGCCATCACCATGACAGCTAGCACAGATACGCAGTATTTT. This rearrangement joins TRBV10-3 to TRBJ2-3; the D gene is possibly TRBD1 (5 bases). Germline-derived CDR1 and CDR2 are ENHRY and SYGVKD. Trimming left V 7 bases short and J 0 bases short, with 11 bases between. This CDR3 is built from 14 residues.

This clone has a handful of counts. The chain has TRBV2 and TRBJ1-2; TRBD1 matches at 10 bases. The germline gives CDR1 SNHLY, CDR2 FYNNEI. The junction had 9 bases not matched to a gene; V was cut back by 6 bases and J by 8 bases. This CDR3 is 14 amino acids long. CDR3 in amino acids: CASRTGTGEGGYTF. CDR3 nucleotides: TGTGCCAGCAGAACCGGGACAGGGGAGGGAGGCTACACCTTC.